Below, 32 T cell receptor beta chains from the same sample are listed, as sequenced in a study of T cells in Graves' hyperthyroidism and ophthalmopathy. TCR beta CDR3 regions were amplified from RNA transcripts. TCR CDR3 underwent first-round RT-PCR with the HTBI primer set. MiXCR, applied by TCRdb to the multiplex PCR reads, yields one record per CDR3 protein. The profile covers about 210,000 distinct CDR3 sequences, with approximately 17% appearing a single time and 50% taken by the ten largest. Sequencing used blood. The receptors here all came from a man aged 50 or older with Graves' hyperthyroidism.

This clonotype occurred many times. The chain combines TRBV5-1 with TRBJ2-1; D remains unclear. The V gene's germline CDR1 is SGHRS and CDR2 YFSETQ. V gave up 4 bases and J gave up 0 bases, with 8 bases separating them. This CDR3 has 14 amino acids. The CDR3 bases are TGCGCCAGCAGCGAACTAAGCTCCTACAATGAGCAGTTCTTC. Translated, it gives CASSELSSYNEQFF.

This clonotype was seen ten or more times. This chain links TRBV20-1 with TRBJ2-3; 9 bases are a match to TRBD2. V gave up 6 bases and J gave up 4 bases; unmatched junction bases: 20. The CDR3 is 18 residues long. Germline V gives CDR1 DFQATT, CDR2 SNEGSKA (reference sequence). The CDR3 DNA is TGCAGTGCCCCCCCCCGGGCGGGAGGGCCCTCGGTCTCAGATACGCAGTATTTT. This encodes CSAPPRAGGPSVSDTQYF.

This clonotype was observed many times. The V and J genes are TRBV18 and TRBJ1-2; 9 bases are shared with TRBD1. The J segment lost 6 bases and the V segment lost 3 bases, leaving 8 bases of the junction unmatched. The CDR3 consists of 15 residues. CDR1 is KGHSH, CDR2 LQKENI, per germline. The CDR3 DNA reads TGTGCCAGCTCACCCTCTACTGACAGGGGGGATGGCTACACCTTC. This encodes CASSPSTDRGDGYTF.

This clonotype was observed many times. The rearrangement links TRBV3-1 to TRBJ2-7; 9 nucleotides line up with TRBD2. Trimming removed 1 base from V and 5 bases from J; junction bases left unmatched: 6. Germline V gene lookup returns CDR1 LGHDT and CDR2 YNNKEL (reference sequence). The CDR3 is 15 residues long. CDR3 coding DNA: TGTGCCAGCAGCCAAGGGCTAGCGGGAACCCACGAGCAGTACTTC. The encoded protein is CASSQGLAGTHEQYF.

This rearrangement joins TRBV9 to TRBJ2-2; possibly TRBD1 for D (5 bases). Trimming stripped 4 bases from V and 6 bases from J, with 16 bases between. The CDR3 spans 15 residues. The germline gives CDR1 SGDLS, CDR2 YYNGEE. The DNA of the CDR3 is TGTGCCAGCAGCCCCAGGGCGTTGGGGCCCGGGGAGCTGTTTTTT. Translated, it gives CASSPRALGPGELFF.

The chain recombines TRBV19 with TRBJ1-5; 7 nucleotides match TRBD1. CDR1 is LNHDA, CDR2 SQIVND, per germline (reference sequence). The trim removed 7 bases at V and 0 bases at J, leaving 6 bases unmatched. This CDR3 comprises 15 residues. As DNA, the CDR3 is TGTGCCAGTACACCGGACAGGACTAGCAATCAGCCCCAGCATTTT. It is translated as CASTPDRTSNQPQHF. The full variable domain, completed using reference TRBV19 and TRBJ1-5, is DGGITQSPKYLFRKEGQNVTLSCEQNLNHDAMYWYRQDPGQGLRLIYYSQIVNDFQKGDIAEGYSVSREKKESFPLTVTSAQKNPTAFYLCASTPDRTSNQPQHFGDGTRLSIL.

This clonotype was observed many times. The rearrangement joins TRBV18 to TRBJ2-2; 7 nucleotides agree with TRBD1. CDR3 size: 14 residues. V dropped 4 bases and J dropped 3; count of bases not matched to a gene: 2. The germline gives CDR1 KGHSH, CDR2 LQKENI. CDR3 protein: CASSRGQDTGELFF. The DNA for the CDR3 is TGTGCCAGCTCACGAGGACAGGACACCGGGGAGCTGTTTTTT.

At least ten counts were recorded for this clonotype. The chain joins TRBV18 to TRBJ1-1, with D unclear. This CDR3 has 12 amino acids. V gave up 3 bases and J gave up 5 bases, with 7 bases separating them. The germline V gene has CDR1 KGHSH and CDR2 LQKENI. The CDR3 sequence is CASSPTDTEAFF. CDR3 coding DNA: TGTGCCAGCTCACCGACGGATACTGAAGCTTTCTTT.

This clonotype appeared many times. The chain employs TRBV7-9 and TRBJ2-7, with D perhaps being TRBD1 or TRBD2 (5 bases each). V gave up 5 bases and J gave up 5 bases, with 16 bases separating them. The CDR3 spans 14 residues. CDR1 and CDR2 from the germline V gene are SEHNR and FQNEAQ (reference sequence). The CDR3 bases are TGTGCCAGCAGCACCAGGACCCGGGGCGACGAGCAGTACTTC. Translating gives CASSTRTRGDEQYF.

This chain links TRBV12-3 or TRBV12-4 with TRBJ1-4, with D uncertain. The CDR3 runs to 13 residues. With 5 bases removed from V and 7 bases from J, the gap between germline ends came to 11 bases. The CDR3 loop reads CASSLRISEKLFF. CDR3 coding DNA: TGTGCCAGCAGTCTTCGGATAAGTGAAAAACTGTTTTTT.

This rearrangement joins TRBV11-3 to TRBJ2-1, with unresolved D. V was pared by 1 base and J by 8 bases, with 12 bases between. CDR3 length equals 14 residues. In germline, CDR1 is SGHNT, CDR2 YENEEA. The CDR3 sequence is CASSLGTPFDEQFF. The CDR3 region has the DNA TGTGCCAGCAGCTTAGGAACTCCTTTCGATGAGCAGTTCTTC. Based on the CDR3 plus reference TRBV11-3 and TRBJ2-1, the full variable domain is EAGVVQSPRYKIIEKKQPVAFWCNPISGHNTLYWYLQNLGQGPELLIRYENEEAVDDSQLPKDRFSAERLKGVDSTLKIQPAELGDSAVYLCASSLGTPFDEQFFGPGTRLTVL.

In regard to this clonotype: A read error may account for a junction end that differs from germline. The genes are TRBV27 and TRBJ2-1, with a tentative D call TRBD1 (6 bases). Per the germline V gene, CDR1 is MNHEY and CDR2 is SMNVEV (reference sequence). The length of the CDR3 is 14 residues. CDR3 protein: CASSVTGSYNEQLF. The CDR3 nucleotides are TGTGCCAGCAGTGTCACAGGGTCCTACAATGAGCAGCTCTTC.

This clonotype occurred many times. The rearrangement joins TRBV12-3 or TRBV12-4 to TRBJ2-2, with D tentatively TRBD1 (5 bases). V lost 6 bases and J 2 bases, leaving 16 bases between the germline ends. There are 16 residues in the CDR3. CDR3 in DNA: TGTGCCAGCAGCCCTTGGGGCGAAGCAAACACCGGGGAGCTGTTTTTT. It encodes CASSPWGEANTGELFF.

This clonotype has a count of ten or more. The chain combines TRBV28 with TRBJ2-5, with TRBD1 matching 8 bases. There are 13 residues in the CDR3. With V trimmed by 5 bases and J by 5 bases, 4 bases remained unmatched. CDR1 is MDHEN, CDR2 SYDVKM, per germline. The CDR3 nucleotides read TGTGCCAGCAGTCCCAGGGGGCGCGAGACCCAGTACTTC. Its translation: CASSPRGRETQYF.

The genes are TRBV9 and TRBJ1-3, with 7 bases that match TRBD1. V was clipped by 3 bases and J by 0 bases; unmatched bases: 6. The CDR3 totals 16 residues. Germline CDR1 and CDR2: SGDLS and YYNGEE. The CDR3 region is CASSGATGASGNTIYF. The CDR3 DNA reads TGTGCCAGCAGCGGGGCAACAGGGGCCTCTGGAAACACCATATATTTT.

The chain uses TRBV4-1 and TRBJ1-1; TRBD1 aligns across 10 bases. The CDR3 sequence is 17 residues long. Germline trimming cut 4 bases from V and 0 bases from J; bases unmatched to any gene: 8. Germline assignment: CDR1 MGHRA and CDR2 YSYEKL. CDR3 sequence reads: CASSPGTGARMNTEAFF. CDR3 nucleotides: TGCGCCAGCAGCCCCGGGACAGGGGCCCGTATGAACACTGAAGCTTTCTTT.

This clonotype was seen a few times. The V and J genes are TRBV18 and TRBJ2-5; a weak D match, TRBD1 (5 bases). This CDR3 has 16 amino acids. With 2 bases removed from V and 2 bases from J, the gap between germline ends came to 15 bases. CDR1 is KGHSH and CDR2 is LQKENI in the germline V gene. The CDR3 protein is CASSPFLTGRQETQYF. CDR3 bases: TGTGCCAGCTCACCATTCTTAACAGGACGTCAAGAGACCCAGTACTTC.

This clonotype was counted at least ten times. The chain recombines TRBV2 with TRBJ2-1; 7 bases fit TRBD1. The CDR3 runs 15 residues. Germline V gene data show CDR1 as SNHLY and CDR2 as FYNNEI. J gave up 6 bases and V 6 bases, and 11 bases lay outside the gene matches. The CDR3 sequence: CASSTDRAGGNEQFF. Written as DNA, the CDR3 is TGTGCCAGCAGCACAGACAGGGCAGGGGGCAATGAGCAGTTCTTC.

This clonotype has at least ten counts. The chain is built from TRBV6-2 or TRBV6-3 and TRBJ2-7; 10 bases are shared with TRBD1. CDR1 and CDR2 from the germline V gene are MNHEY and SVGEGT. V lost 10 bases and J lost 6; bases outside the gene matches: 9. There are 13 residues in the CDR3. This CDR3 reads CATKRQGATEQYF. CDR3 sequence (DNA): TGTGCCACCAAAAGACAGGGGGCGACCGAGCAGTACTTC.

The sample holds many counts of this clonotype. The chain carries TRBV29-1 and TRBJ2-5; D possibly corresponds to TRBD1 (5 bases). The length of the CDR3 is 13 residues. Trimming cost V 2 bases and J 5 bases, with 12 bases left between them. The germline gives CDR1 SQVTM, CDR2 ANQGSEA. The CDR3 sequence is CSVESGMFETQYF. The CDR3, as DNA: TGCAGCGTTGAATCAGGGATGTTTGAGACCCAGTACTTC.

In this sample, this clonotype turned up many times. The chain recombines TRBV10-3 with TRBJ2-7; 10 bases align to TRBD2. Trimming cost V 4 bases and J 0 bases; bases outside gene matches: 0. This CDR3 comprises 14 residues. CDR1 and CDR2 (germline): ENHRY, SYGVKD. CDR3 residues: CAISASGSSYEQYF. The CDR3 DNA is TGTGCCATCAGTGCTAGCGGGAGCTCCTACGAGCAGTACTTC.

This clonotype was seen a few times. The V call is TRBV7-2, the J call TRBJ2-2; the D is unclear. There are 13 residues in the CDR3. Germline CDR1 and CDR2: SGHTA and FQGNSA. V lost 1 base and J 9 bases, leaving 9 bases between the germline ends. DNA of the CDR3: TGTGCCAGCAGCTTAGTCGATCACCGGGAGCTGTTTTTT. It is translated as CASSLVDHRELFF.

This clonotype was seen at least ten times. The chain couples TRBV7-2 to TRBJ2-7; 8 bases are shared with TRBD2. V was clipped by 5 bases and J by 0 bases; unmatched bases: 9. The CDR3 is made up of 16 amino acids. Per germline, CDR1 SGHTA and CDR2 FQGNSA. The DNA of the CDR3 is TGTGCCAGCAGCCCCCACGGGGGGGGGACCTCCTACGAGCAGTACTTC. Its translation: CASSPHGGGTSYEQYF.

The table lists this clonotype with a count of one. The chain employs TRBV5-1 and TRBJ2-1; TRBD1 is a possible D gene (6 bases). Trimming removed 0 bases at V and 4 bases at J, with 11 bases between. Germline CDR1 SGHRS, CDR2 YFSETQ. The CDR3 extends over 15 amino acids. The CDR3 bases are TGCGCCAGCAGCTTGGTGGGACACCAATACAATGAGCAGTTCTTC. Amino acids: CASSLVGHQYNEQFF. Using reference TRBV5-1 and TRBJ2-1 for the parts outside the CDR3, the full variable domain is KAGVTQTPRYLIKTRGQQVTLSCSPISGHRSVSWYQQTPGQGLQFLFEYFSETQRNKGNFPGRFSGRQFSNSRSEMNVSTLELGDSALYLCASSLVGHQYNEQFFGPGTRLTVL.

The J gene is TRBJ2-1, the V gene TRBV19; 7 nucleotides agree with TRBD2. The CDR3 has 15 residues. Germline assignment: CDR1 LNHDA and CDR2 SQIVND (reference sequence). V trimming: 2 bases; J trimming: 5 bases; junction bases outside the gene matches: 6. Here the CDR3 reads CASSILASGDNEQFF. The DNA of the CDR3 is TGTGCCAGTAGTATATTGGCTAGCGGTGACAATGAGCAGTTCTTC.

In its sample, this clonotype was seen many times. This sequence joins TRBV29-1 and TRBJ2-5; D might be TRBD1 or TRBD2, each matching 6 bases. This CDR3 is built from 15 residues. Trimming stripped 6 bases from V and 4 bases from J, with 21 bases between. Per the germline V gene, CDR1 is SQVTM and CDR2 is ANQGSEA. This chain's CDR3 is CSVGPRGAKGETQYF. The CDR3 DNA reads TGCAGCGTCGGTCCAAGGGGGGCGAAAGGAGAGACCCAGTACTTC. Combining the CDR3 with reference TRBV29-1 and TRBJ2-5 gives the whole variable domain SAVISQKPSRDICQRGTSLTIQCQVDSQVTMMFWYRQQPGQSLTLIATANQGSEATYESGFVIDKFPISRPNLTFSTLTVSNMSPEDSSIYLCSVGPRGAKGETQYFGPGTRLLVL.

Many counts were recorded for this clonotype. V is TRBV7-6 and J is TRBJ2-2, with 12 bases lining up with TRBD1. The junction had 4 bases not matched to a gene; V was cut back by 4 bases and J by 4 bases. The CDR3 length is 16 residues. Per germline, CDR1 SGHVS and CDR2 FNYEAQ. This CDR3 is CASSSGTGGGTGELFF. Written as DNA, the CDR3 is TGTGCCAGCAGCTCCGGGACAGGGGGCGGCACCGGGGAGCTGTTTTTT.

The chain joins TRBV28 to TRBJ2-5, with a possible D match to TRBD1 (7 bases). Trimming stripped 2 bases from V and 2 bases from J, with 12 bases between. From germline, CDR1 is MDHEN and CDR2 SYDVKM. This CDR3 is built from 15 residues. CDR3 region: CASSLDRDSQETQYF. The CDR3 DNA reads TGTGCCAGCAGTTTAGACAGGGACTCACAAGAGACCCAGTACTTC.

This clonotype was found many times. The rearrangement links TRBV7-8 to TRBJ1-2, with TRBD1 identical over 8 bases. Germline trimming cut 6 bases from V and 7 bases from J; bases unmatched to any gene: 7. The CDR3 has 13 amino acids. Germline V CDR1 and CDR2: SGHVS, FQNEAQ. Here the CDR3 DNA reads TGTGCCAGCAGGCGGACAGGGAGTGCTGGCTACACCTTC. Its protein is CASRRTGSAGYTF.

This clonotype has ten or more counts. This chain links TRBV15 with TRBJ2-5; D not resolved. Germline values: CDR1 LNHNV, CDR2 YYDKDF (reference sequence). This CDR3 spans 13 amino acids. Trimming cost V 1 base and J 5 bases, with 8 bases left between them. The CDR3 spells CATSRAVGETQYF. As DNA, the CDR3 is TGTGCCACCAGCAGAGCGGTAGGGGAGACCCAGTACTTC. Filled out from reference TRBV15 and TRBJ2-5, the complete variable domain reads DAMVIQNPRYQVTQFGKPVTLSCSQTLNHNVMYWYQQKSSQAPKLLFHYYDKDFNNEADTPDNFQSRRPNTSFCFLDIRSPGLGDTAMYLCATSRAVGETQYFGPGTRLLVL.

This clonotype was picked up many times. V and J are TRBV2 and TRBJ1-4, with TRBD1 as a possible D gene (6 bases). The germline V and J ends were trimmed by 6 bases and 8 bases, with 10 bases remaining between them. Germline CDR1 is SNHLY and CDR2 is FYNNEI. This CDR3 comprises 12 residues. The DNA for the CDR3 is TGTGCCAGCAGCGCAGGACAGGAAAAACTGTTTTTT. Amino acids: CASSAGQEKLFF.

This chain uses TRBV27 with TRBJ2-7, with D unclear. Germline V gene lookup returns CDR1 MNHEY and CDR2 SMNVEV (reference sequence). The CDR3 is 13 amino acids. V was trimmed by 2 bases and J by 7 bases, leaving 12 bases between them. The CDR3 region has the DNA TGTGCCAGCAGTTTAGCGAGCGCTACGGAGCAGTACTTC. It translates to CASSLASATEQYF.